This TCR beta chain was obtained from a study of blood T cell repertoires in COVID-19. Study information: Spain, Italy and the United States supplied samples that represented acute and convalescent COVID-19. T cells, B-cell-depleted T cells, or PBMCs provided the cDNA or gDNA that served as material.

Germline V CDR1 and CDR2: SGHDT, YYEEEE. This CDR3 contains 15 residues. The germline V and J ends were trimmed by 0 bases and 2 bases, with 12 bases remaining between them. The authors' processing: Estimated nucleated cell counts came from reference gene primer amplification. Sequencing used immunoSEQ multiplex PCR; TCRdb keeps in-frame clones, though not all of them. V and J calls and clone size are as listed in that table; D and trimming were resolved from the DNA. The sample lists under 500,000 clones, about 89% occurring once. Sequencing input: peripheral blood. V is TRBV5-6 and J is TRBJ2-7; D is undetermined. This clonotype was obtained from a woman in her 30s with acute or convalescent COVID-19. The CDR3 region is CASSLGDVLPYEQYF. The CDR3 coding sequence is TGTGCCAGCAGCTTGGGTGATGTACTACCCTACGAGCAGTACTTC.